Shown below are 23 T cell receptor beta chains from a single sample sequenced in a study of blood T cell repertoires in COVID-19. Repertoires were generated with immunoSEQ multiplex PCR, while TCRdb's copy carries only in-frame clones and drops some. The repertoire has 200,000 to 300,000 clones, approximately 88% of them found once; the top ten carry around 25%. Sequenced material: peripheral blood. The receptors stem from a man aged 35-49 years with acute or convalescent COVID-19.

V usage is TRBV12-3 or TRBV12-4 and J usage is TRBJ1-2, with 7 bases identical to TRBD1. V lost 5 bases and J lost 8; bases outside the gene matches: 8. The CDR3 extends over 13 amino acids. CDR3 residues: CASSVGTAWGYTF. The CDR3, as DNA: TGTGCCAGCAGTGTCGGGACAGCTTGGGGCTACACCTTC.

This sequence joins TRBV7-9 and TRBJ2-1; D is possibly TRBD1 (7 bases). The CDR3 runs 16 residues. Trimming shortened V by 1 base and J by 6 bases, and 16 bases separated the two germline ends. CDR1 and CDR2 from the germline V gene are SEHNR and FQNEAQ (reference sequence). CDR3 region: CASSLGQGRESNEQFF. Written as DNA, the CDR3 is TGTGCCAGCAGCTTAGGACAGGGCCGGGAGTCCAATGAGCAGTTCTTC.

The chain joins TRBV7-8 to TRBJ2-1; TRBD2 matches 11 bases. V was pared by 2 bases and J by 3 bases, with 3 bases of the junction left unmatched. This CDR3 is built from 16 residues. In germline, CDR1 is SGHVS, CDR2 FQNEAQ. The CDR3 coding sequence is TGTGCCAGCAGCTTAATCCTAGCGGGAGGCTACAATGAGCAGTTCTTC. Residues: CASSLILAGGYNEQFF.

This clone showed up just a few times. The chain employs TRBV30 and TRBJ2-7; 13 nucleotides match TRBD2. The length of the CDR3 is 15 residues. CDR1 GTSNPN and CDR2 SVGIG come from the germline V gene (reference sequence). V was pared by 6 bases and J by 0 bases, with 5 bases of the junction left unmatched. DNA of the CDR3: TGTGCCTGCCGGACTAGCGGGAGTAGCTCCTACGAGCAGTACTTC. Translated, it gives CACRTSGSSSYEQYF.

This sequence joins TRBV11-1 and TRBJ2-7; 7 positions match TRBD2. The CDR3 covers 15 residues. The V segment lost 5 bases and the J segment 3 bases; nucleotides outside the gene matches: 10. Germline V CDR1 and CDR2: SGHAT, FQDESV (reference sequence). The CDR3 loop is CASSLSRGSIYEQYF. As DNA, the CDR3 is TGTGCCAGCAGCCTGTCTCGCGGGAGTATCTACGAGCAGTACTTC.

This clone was seen a few times. The gene calls are TRBV7-2 and TRBJ2-5, with TRBD2 matching 9 bases. CDR3 length: 14 residues. CDR1 is SGHTA, CDR2 FQGNSA, per germline. The J segment lost 5 bases and the V segment lost 1 base, leaving 2 bases of the junction unmatched. CDR3 DNA sequence: TGTGCCAGCAGCTTAGGCGGGAGGGCTGAGACCCAGTACTTC. This gives the protein CASSLGGRAETQYF.

The chain is built from TRBV5-5 and TRBJ1-2, with 7 bases identical to TRBD1. V was clipped by 0 bases and J by 4 bases; unmatched bases: 3. This CDR3 contains 14 residues. The germline V gene has CDR1 SGHKS and CDR2 YYEKEE (reference sequence). In DNA, the CDR3 is TGTGCCAGCAGCTTGGCCCAGGGGGGCTATGGCTACACCTTC. The encoded protein is CASSLAQGGYGYTF.

The chain links TRBV12-5 to TRBJ2-1; 10 nucleotides match TRBD2. J gave up 5 bases and V 7 bases, and 8 bases lay outside the gene matches. Germline values: CDR1 LGHNT, CDR2 FRNRAP. CDR3 length equals 15 residues. CDR3 sequence: CASDPSGSLDNEQFF. The CDR3 coding sequence is TGTGCTAGTGACCCTAGCGGGAGTCTAGACAATGAGCAGTTCTTC.

The V gene is TRBV9, the J gene TRBJ2-5; no definite D call. In germline, CDR1 is SGDLS, CDR2 YYNGEE. The V and J ends lost 4 bases and 4 bases respectively, with 17 bases between them. The CDR3 has 15 amino acids. CDR3 in amino acids: CASSPLGRQAETQYF. The DNA of the CDR3 is TGTGCCAGCAGCCCTTTAGGTCGGCAGGCAGAGACCCAGTACTTC.

The chain uses TRBV7-2 and TRBJ1-2, with 7 nucleotides matching TRBD1. V trimming: 1 base; J trimming: 5 bases; junction bases outside the gene matches: 1. Germline values: CDR1 SGHTA, CDR2 FQGNSA. There are 13 residues in the CDR3. The CDR3 protein is CASSLVQGYGYTF. The DNA for the CDR3 is TGTGCCAGCAGCTTAGTACAGGGGTATGGCTACACCTTC.

The genes are TRBV28 and TRBJ1-1, with D possibly matching TRBD1 (5 bases). The V end was cut by 2 bases, the J end by 2 bases, with 12 bases between. CDR3 length equals 15 residues. CDR1 and CDR2 (germline): MDHEN, SYDVKM. The DNA for the CDR3 is TGTGCCAGCAGTTTAGGGGCCAACTACAACACTGAAGCTTTCTTT. This translates into CASSLGANYNTEAFF. The complete variable domain, with remaining parts taken from reference TRBV28 and TRBJ1-1, reads DVKVTQSSRYLVKRTGEKVFLECVQDMDHENMFWYRQDPGLGLRLIYFSYDVKMKEKGDIPEGYSVSREKKERFSLILESASTNQTSMYLCASSLGANYNTEAFFGQGTRLTVV.

This sequence joins TRBV5-4 and TRBJ2-3; 10 bases agree with TRBD2. V shed 9 bases, J shed 1 base, and the junction held 8 bases outside the gene matches. The germline gives CDR1 SGHNT, CDR2 YYREEE (reference sequence). CDR3 size: 15 residues. The CDR3 nucleotides read TGTGCCACCGCCCCAGGGACTAGCGGCACAGATACGCAGTATTTT. This translates into CATAPGTSGTDTQYF.

The chain is built from TRBV6-5 and TRBJ1-2; D may be TRBD1 (5 bases). The CDR3 covers 11 residues. Trimming left V 2 bases short and J 14 bases short, with 12 bases between. The V gene's germline CDR1 is MNHEY and CDR2 SVGAGI. The CDR3 nucleotides are TGTGCCAGCAGTTACCGGGGGGGTGGGACCTTC. It codes for CASSYRGGGTF.

The table lists this clone with a few counts. J is TRBJ1-1 and V is TRBV30; TRBD1 agrees at 7 bases. V shed 0 bases and J 3 bases; nucleotides not matched to a gene: 4. This CDR3 is 14 amino acids long. Per germline, CDR1 GTSNPN and CDR2 SVGIG (reference sequence). Written as DNA, the CDR3 is TGTGCCTGGAGTGTACCAGGGGGAGACACTGAAGCTTTCTTT. Its translation is CAWSVPGGDTEAFF.

J is TRBJ1-1 and V is TRBV6-5, with 9 bases matching TRBD1. Germline assignment: CDR1 MNHEY and CDR2 SVGAGI. With V trimmed by 5 bases and J by 1 base, 5 bases remained unmatched. This CDR3 has 15 residues. The DNA of the CDR3 is TGTGCCAGCAGTACTCCGGGACAGGGGAACACTGAAGCTTTCTTT. Translation: CASSTPGQGNTEAFF.

The chain links TRBV15 to TRBJ2-1; D might be TRBD2 (6 bases). Germline V gene data show CDR1 as LNHNV and CDR2 as YYDKDF (reference sequence). The length of the CDR3 is 15 residues. V was cut by 3 bases and J by 2 bases, with 11 bases left in between. In DNA form, the CDR3 reads TGTGCCACCAGCAGGGACGGAGGGCCCTACAATGAGCAGTTCTTC. Translation gives CATSRDGGPYNEQFF.

V usage is TRBV5-4 and J usage is TRBJ1-1; 7 nucleotides line up with TRBD1. J gave up 4 bases and V 3 bases, and 12 bases lay outside the gene matches. The V gene's germline CDR1 is SGHNT and CDR2 YYREEE (reference sequence). This CDR3 spans 16 amino acids. CDR3 sequence: CASSSPGRTGSTEAFF. The CDR3 nucleotides are TGTGCCAGCAGCTCACCCGGACGGACAGGTAGCACTGAAGCTTTCTTT.

The chain employs TRBV20-1 and TRBJ1-1; D is perhaps TRBD1 (5 bases). Trimming removed 3 bases at V and 0 bases at J, with 11 bases between. The CDR3 runs to 14 residues. The V gene's germline CDR1 is DFQATT and CDR2 SNEGSKA (reference sequence). DNA of the CDR3: TGCAGTGCTAGTGTGGGGGGAATGAACACTGAAGCTTTCTTT. Amino acid sequence: CSASVGGMNTEAFF.

This clone has only a few counts. This chain links TRBV2 with TRBJ2-5, with a weak D call TRBD2 (6 bases). Looked up from germline, CDR1 is SNHLY and CDR2 is FYNNEI. V gave up 4 bases and J gave up 4 bases, with 16 bases separating them. The CDR3 totals 15 residues. In DNA form, the CDR3 reads TGTGCCAGCAGTGGGGTATCGGGAGAAGGAGAGACCCAGTACTTC. Amino acids: CASSGVSGEGETQYF.

The chain combines TRBV30 with TRBJ1-6; TRBD1 might be the D (6 bases). V gave up 2 bases and J gave up 7 bases, with 9 bases separating them. This CDR3 has 13 residues. Germline V gene sequence: CDR1 GTSNPN, CDR2 SVGIG (reference sequence). CDR3 sequence reads: CAWSRDTNSPLHF. The CDR3 coding sequence is TGTGCCTGGAGTCGGGACACAAATTCACCCCTCCACTTT.

This chain links TRBV12-3 or TRBV12-4 with TRBJ1-1; no definite D call. CDR3 length: 13 residues. V lost 3 bases, J lost 0 bases, and 5 bases lay in between. The CDR3 spells CASSLSMNTEAFF. CDR3 nucleotide sequence: TGTGCCAGCAGTTTGAGCATGAACACTGAAGCTTTCTTT.

The CDR3 DNA sequence: TGTGCCAGCAAACTATCCGGGACAGTTAATCAGCCCCAGCATTTT. This translates into CASKLSGTVNQPQHF. The gene calls are TRBV6-5 and TRBJ1-5; 7 bases are a match to TRBD1. From germline, CDR1 is MNHEY and CDR2 SVGAGI. This CDR3 is 15 amino acids long. After removal of 7 bases from V and 4 bases from J, the junction contained 10 bases not matched to a gene.

The V and J genes are TRBV12-3 or TRBV12-4 and TRBJ1-5, with D unresolved. The length of the CDR3 is 12 residues. The V end was cut by 6 bases, the J end by 4 bases, with 7 bases between. The CDR3 nucleotides read TGTGCCAGCAGGTACGGGAATCAGCCCCAGCATTTT. Amino acid sequence: CASRYGNQPQHF.